This T cell receptor (beta chain) was identified during a study of molecular identifiers for immune sequencing clone quantification. In the study overall: The replicates split RNA from around 20,000 or 100,000 naive CD8 cells five ways and sequenced four.

TCRdb fed the PCR reads into MiXCR, producing one record per CDR3 protein. The table lists a few hundred thousand distinct CDR3 sequences, roughly a quarter of them singletons. As CD8+CD4-CCR7+CD45RA+ cells, naive CD8 T cells were sorted. CDR1 is MDHEN, CDR2 SYDVKM, per germline. The CDR3 extends over 15 amino acids. Between the trimmed V and J ends, which lost 10 bases and 2 bases, there was a span of 19 bases. Sequencing was performed on naive CD8+ T cells from blood, with Jurkat cell RNA spiked in. Stated subset: FACS-sorted CD8+CD4-CCR7+CD45RA+ naive T cells. The rearrangement joins TRBV28 to TRBJ2-3; D is perhaps TRBD1 (5 bases). The clonotype was recovered from a human donor in good health. Some libraries in this study had Jurkat cell RNA spiked in. Here the CDR3 reads CATNSDRFPTDTQYF. CDR3 bases: TGTGCCACCAACAGTGACAGATTTCCCACAGATACGCAGTATTTT.